This T cell receptor beta chain originates from a study of T cells expressing NK-cell markers. Study background: The TCR beta repertoires were obtained from sorted CD3+CD56+NKG2C+, CD3+CD56+NKG2C- and CD3+CD56-NKG2C+ T cells.

The CDR3 length is 14 residues. The germline gives CDR1 MNHEY, CDR2 SVGEGT. TCRdb re-called the 5' RACE reads, yielding one record per CDR3 amino acid sequence without DNA. The table counts some 600,000 distinct CDR3 sequences; approximately 3.6% lies in the top ten. With respect to this clonotype: Its antigen remains unknown.

Study findings and constraints: The study did not resolve the HCMV specificity of expanded NKG2C+ T cell clones. Six or seven donors carried dominant NKG2C+ clonotypes that made up roughly 1.0-7.0% of their CD8+ T cells.

The chain recombines TRBV6-2 or TRBV6-3 with TRBJ2-1. The sequence was obtained from a young man in good health. The sample was blood T cells: a sorted CD56 or NKG2C T cell subset, CD4+ or CD8+ T cells, or bulk PBMC T cells (not recorded which). CDR3 protein: CASIGTSSYNEQFF.